This paragraph reports one T cell receptor (beta chain). Its antigen is not identified. Since no conserved phenylalanine or tryptophan closes the CDR3, a read error is the likely cause. The data originate from a study of CD8+CD57+ T cells in acquired aplastic anemia. Study-level information: Average DNA yield from sorted CD4+ and CD8+ cells was about 3 ug.

All patients picked for sequencing had shown, by flow cytometry, an expansion of CD8+CD57+ cells. Blood sampling was performed on the patients, and none of them had received therapy by then. Genomic DNA was employed as the template in profiling TCR beta VDJ and CDR3. TCRdb recomputed calls from the reads with MiXCR, one row per CDR3 protein. The table includes about 470,000 distinct CDR3 sequences, around 30% detected once. Whole-study results and caveats: Both patients and controls carried the same twenty-nine CD8+ CDR3 sequences.

CDR1 and CDR2 (germline): MGHDK, SYGVNS. The CDR3 has 18 residues. The chain links TRBV25-1 to TRBJ2-6; D is perhaps TRBD2 (7 bases). The sequence was collected from a human donor with aplastic anemia. Input material: sorted CD4+, CD8+, or CD8+CD57+ T cells (not recorded which) from PBMCs. CDR3 sequence: CASSEGGGVSSGANVLTS. CDR3 nucleotides: TGCGCCAGCAGTGAGGGGGGGGGGGTGAGCTCTGGGGCCAACGTCCTGACTTCC.